Listed below are T cell receptor beta chains from one sample, sequenced in a study of CD8 T cells in Susac syndrome. TCRdb reanalysed the immunoSEQ multiplex PCR reads using MiXCR and keeps one entry per CDR3 protein. The repertoire holds about 120,000 distinct CDR3 sequences, with about nine tenths as singletons. Sequencing input: CD4+ T cells from PBMCs. Receptors were obtained from a human donor in good health. Both conserved end residues are trimmed from each CDR3.

v_gene	j_gene	CDR3aa
TRBV6-5	TRBJ2-3	ASSYLRGDPDTQY
TRBV7-3	TRBJ1-1	ASSLGTGRLMNTEAF
TRBV5-1	TRBJ2-1	ASSHRSGTPTVGNEQF
TRBV13	TRBJ1-1	ASSFEGRRGAF
TRBV6-1	TRBJ2-1	ASTHRTSGSGEQF
TRBV3-1	TRBJ2-1	ASSLLAGESPYNEQF
TRBV5-4	TRBJ2-1	ASTSGLAGLEQF
TRBV7-6	TRBJ2-3	ASSLPPRGASTDTQY
TRBV9	TRBJ2-1	ASVRESGGYNEQF
TRBV5-1	TRBJ2-7	ASSWAGGGTAYEQY